A selection of T cell receptor beta chains follows, all from one sample in a study of blood T cell repertoires in COVID-19. Assay used: immunoSEQ multiplex PCR; TCRdb lists only in-frame clones, some missing. The table records nearly 95,000 clones, around 74% of them present only once. The sample was peripheral blood. The origin of the receptors is a man in his 70s with COVID-19, enrolled during active disease. Each CDR3 is given with its conserved first and last residue. A D gene is named only where the DNA matches it firmly. Size is stated for part of the rows, as once, few or many counts, or as a class when the clone is expanded.

v_gene	abundance	d_gene	j_gene	CDR3nt	CDR3aa
TRBV28	-	-	TRBJ2-7	TGTGCCGGCAAGGGCTTAGCGGTGGGCTCCTACGAGCAGTACTTC	CAGKGLAVGSYEQYF
TRBV21-1	-	-	TRBJ2-7	TGTGCCAGCAGCGGTCGACTAGCGGGATCGAGCTCCTACGAGCAGTACTTC	CASSGRLAGSSSYEQYF
TRBV7-3	few	-	TRBJ2-7	TGTGCCAGCAGCCCCTCTAGGTCGGCCTACGAGCAGTACTTC	CASSPSRSAYEQYF
TRBV4-3	-	TRBD1	TRBJ1-1	TGCGCCAGCAGCCAACCCGGACAGGCGAGGCGAGCTTTCTTT	CASSQPGQARRAFF
TRBV11-2	many	-	TRBJ2-1	TGTGCCAGCAGCCCGGGTGTAGCGCGCGAGCAGTTCTTC	CASSPGVAREQFF
TRBV3-1/TRBV3-2	-	TRBD1	TRBJ1-2	TGTGCCAGCAGCCAAGATTTTTACAGGGGCAACTATGGCTACACCTTC	CASSQDFYRGNYGYTF
TRBV7-2	few	-	TRBJ2-7	TGTGCCAGCAGCTTTCAGGTACAGAACTACGAGCAGTACTTC	CASSFQVQNYEQYF
TRBV15	-	-	TRBJ1-2	TGTGCCACCAGCAGAGATACCACGGTTTCGATCTATGGCTACACCTTC	CATSRDTTVSIYGYTF
TRBV4-3	-	TRBD1	TRBJ1-4	TGCGCCAGCAGCCAAGAATCCGGGACAGGGGTTGAAAAACTGTTTTTT	CASSQESGTGVEKLFF
TRBV15	-	TRBD1	TRBJ2-7	TGTGCCACCAGCAGAAATCTGGGATCGGACAGGGGGCTGTACGAGCAGTACTTC	CATSRNLGSDRGLYEQYF
TRBV6-2/TRBV6-3	-	-	TRBJ2-7	TGTGCCAGCAGCTTACTTCAGGGCGACGAGCAGTACTTC	CASSLLQGDEQYF
TRBV2	once	-	TRBJ2-1	TGTGCCAGCAGTGAATCTGTCAGCTCCTACAATGAGCAGTTCTTC	CASSESVSSYNEQFF
TRBV6-5	-	-	TRBJ1-1	TGTGCCACTACGGACAGTATGAACACTGAAGCTTTCTTT	CATTDSMNTEAFF
TRBV6-6	-	TRBD1	TRBJ2-7	TGTGCCAGCGCAGGAGGACAGGGGGTCTACGAGCAGTACTTC	CASAGGQGVYEQYF
TRBV7-2	-	-	TRBJ2-3	TGTGCCAGCAGGAGTGGCGGGTTCACAGATACGCAGTATTTT	CASRSGGFTDTQYF
TRBV4-3	-	TRBD1	TRBJ2-1	TGCGCCAGCAGCCCCCAGGGGGCCCAGACCAATGAGCAGTTCTTC	CASSPQGAQTNEQFF
TRBV6-1	-	-	TRBJ2-1	TGTGCCAGCAGTGAACGTACATACAATGAGCAGTTCTTC	CASSERTYNEQFF
TRBV10-3	-	-	TRBJ2-1	TGTGCCATCAGTGTAGGGAGCGGTAATGAGCAGTTCTTC	CAISVGSGNEQFF
TRBV7-8	-	TRBD1	TRBJ2-7	TGTGCCAGCAGCTTAAGACAGGGGATCTACGAGCAGTACTTC	CASSLRQGIYEQYF
TRBV28	once	-	TRBJ2-7	TGTGCCAGCAGTTTATCCATAGACGCGGGATCCTACGAGCAGTACTTC	CASSLSIDAGSYEQYF